This T cell receptor beta chain originates from a study of blood T cell repertoires in COVID-19. Generated by immunoSEQ multiplex PCR, the TCRdb table keeps only in-frame clones and is missing some. The table shows just over 300,000 clones, with about nine tenths occurring only once. CDR1 SNHLY and CDR2 FYNNEI come from the germline V gene. V lost 6 bases and J lost 4; bases outside the gene matches: 9. The CDR3 runs to 15 residues. Input material: peripheral blood. The rearrangement uses TRBV2 and TRBJ2-7, with 10 nucleotides matching TRBD2. The sequence was obtained from a man aged 18 to 29 with active or convalescent COVID-19. The CDR3 DNA sequence: TGTGCCAGCAGGGGAACTAGCGGGGTCTTATACGAGCAGTACTTC. Encoded protein: CASRGTSGVLYEQYF.